What follows describes a single T cell receptor (beta chain). It lacks a known antigen. One base away there is no much larger clone; base qualities are not given. The sample is drawn from a study of Ad26.COV2.S vaccination and SARS-CoV-2 variants (dated by TCRdb to the early 2020s). Regarding the complete study: Donors in the vaccine arm were drawn from COV1001, a phase I-IIa trial of Ad26.COV2.S in healthy adults that was multicentre, randomized, double-blind and placebo-controlled. Ad26.COV2.S was administered intramuscularly at a dose of 5x10^10 or 1x10^11 viral particles, either as one shot or as two shots given 56 days apart. Sequencing of the TCRbeta repertoire served to evaluate the specificity and breadth of SARS-CoV-2-reactive T cell receptors following Ad26.COV2.S vaccination. The TCR-sequenced set comprised approximately 32 samples: some 19 Ad26.COV2.S vaccine recipients, 5 placebo recipients and 8 SARS-CoV-2 convalescent individuals. Trial participants were randomized into five groups of five, in which low-dose or high-dose Ad26.COV2.S was given once or twice, or placebo was given on both occasions. Throughout the experiments and outcome assessment, investigators stayed blinded to trial group allocation. The research as a whole found: It was noted by the authors that total T cell responses may have been underestimated by the TCR breadth and depth analyses. Comparable non-spike TCR breadth was observed between vaccine and placebo recipients, consistent with only spike being contained in the vaccine. Spike-specific TCR breadth was higher in Ad26.COV2.S recipients than in placebo recipients (P = 0.0014). The study was not powered for comparison of responses between vaccine doses or regimens. Substantial breadth of spike-specific CD8+ and CD4+ T cell responses was reported after vaccination.

The immunoSEQ Assay was used to sequence TCRbeta CDR3 regions. After extraction, genomic DNA underwent amplification by bias-controlled multiplex PCR, followed by high-throughput sequencing. In the source study's methods: Collapsing and filtering of sequences were performed to quantify the absolute abundance of each unique TCRbeta CDR3 region. Usable DNA was measured by amplifying reference genes present in all nucleated cells, and TCRbeta template counts were normalized to that usable DNA to estimate T cell fraction. Repertoire TCRs were annotated as SARS-CoV-2-specific by exact matching of V gene, CDR3 amino acid sequence and J gene to a known reactive TCR set. The reference SARS-CoV-2 TCR set came from MIRA and was filtered for enrichment in COVID-19-positive ImmuneCODE repertoires, removing public or cross-reactive TCRs. Based on the MIRA antigens, annotated TCRs were further analysed at the level of specific ORF or position within ORF. Breadth was defined as annotated unique rearrangements over total unique productive rearrangements; depth was the summed frequency of those rearrangements. TCR breadth was compared between groups using two-sided Wilcoxon rank-sum tests. Entries here come from immuneACCESS through TCRdb and include only in-frame sequences with V and J called. Some clones fail to appear in such tables; in the studies checked, an unresolved V gene covers under half of the shortfall, and the cause of the remainder is unknown. V, J and clone size were drawn from that table, and D and trimming were deduced from the DNA. This sample is represented by 300,000 to 400,000 clones; roughly nine tenths of them were singletons. Of the sample, 6.4% is held by the ten largest clones.

CDR1 and CDR2 were assigned from the germline V gene as LGHNA and YNFKEQ. The CDR3 covers 14 residues, taking in both the cysteine and the phenylalanine. The kept DNA is CDR3 alone, 42 bases in frame from the first base. V and J are truncated by 4 bases and 5 bases respectively, leaving an intervening sequence of 12 bases. The treatment or condition label, read with the paper, signifies: around 19 received Ad26.COV2.S at low or high dose, single or two shots; roughly five received placebo; per-sample allocation not given. For vaccine and placebo recipients, repertoires were sequenced using samples collected on day 63 after the first injection. Between 29 July and 7 August 2020, Cohort 1b enrolled approximately 26 adults aged 18-55 years at one site in Boston, USA. Ad26.COV2.S was a replication-incompetent adenovirus type 26 vector expressing a prefusion-stabilized SARS-CoV-2 spike protein from the original Wuhan strain.

The sequence joins TRBV4-2 to TRBJ2-4; a weak D assignment points to TRBD2 (6 bases agree). Sequencing used peripheral blood, obtained in a trial of Ad26.COV2.S vaccine versus placebo. The receptor's source is a person aged 18-65 years who received the Ad26.COV2.S COVID-19 vaccine or a placebo. CDR3 protein: CASSPEGGENIQYF. The DNA sequence is TGTGCCAGCAGCCCCGAGGGAGGCGAAAACATTCAGTACTTC.